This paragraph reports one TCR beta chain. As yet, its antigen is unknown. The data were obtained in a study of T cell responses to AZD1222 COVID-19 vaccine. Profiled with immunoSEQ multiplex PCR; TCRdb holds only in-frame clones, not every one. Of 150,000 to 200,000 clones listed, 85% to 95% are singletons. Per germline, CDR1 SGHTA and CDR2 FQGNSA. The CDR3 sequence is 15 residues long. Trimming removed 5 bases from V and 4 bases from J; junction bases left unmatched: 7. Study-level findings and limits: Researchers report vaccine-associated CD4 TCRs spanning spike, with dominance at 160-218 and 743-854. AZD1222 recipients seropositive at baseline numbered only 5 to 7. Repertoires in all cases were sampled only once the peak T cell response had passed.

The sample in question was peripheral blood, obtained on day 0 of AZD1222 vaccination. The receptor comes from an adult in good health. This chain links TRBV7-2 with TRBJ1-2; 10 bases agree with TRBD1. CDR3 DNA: TGTGCCAGCAGCCCCCAGGGACAGGGGCTCTATGGCTACACCTTC. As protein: CASSPQGQGLYGYTF.